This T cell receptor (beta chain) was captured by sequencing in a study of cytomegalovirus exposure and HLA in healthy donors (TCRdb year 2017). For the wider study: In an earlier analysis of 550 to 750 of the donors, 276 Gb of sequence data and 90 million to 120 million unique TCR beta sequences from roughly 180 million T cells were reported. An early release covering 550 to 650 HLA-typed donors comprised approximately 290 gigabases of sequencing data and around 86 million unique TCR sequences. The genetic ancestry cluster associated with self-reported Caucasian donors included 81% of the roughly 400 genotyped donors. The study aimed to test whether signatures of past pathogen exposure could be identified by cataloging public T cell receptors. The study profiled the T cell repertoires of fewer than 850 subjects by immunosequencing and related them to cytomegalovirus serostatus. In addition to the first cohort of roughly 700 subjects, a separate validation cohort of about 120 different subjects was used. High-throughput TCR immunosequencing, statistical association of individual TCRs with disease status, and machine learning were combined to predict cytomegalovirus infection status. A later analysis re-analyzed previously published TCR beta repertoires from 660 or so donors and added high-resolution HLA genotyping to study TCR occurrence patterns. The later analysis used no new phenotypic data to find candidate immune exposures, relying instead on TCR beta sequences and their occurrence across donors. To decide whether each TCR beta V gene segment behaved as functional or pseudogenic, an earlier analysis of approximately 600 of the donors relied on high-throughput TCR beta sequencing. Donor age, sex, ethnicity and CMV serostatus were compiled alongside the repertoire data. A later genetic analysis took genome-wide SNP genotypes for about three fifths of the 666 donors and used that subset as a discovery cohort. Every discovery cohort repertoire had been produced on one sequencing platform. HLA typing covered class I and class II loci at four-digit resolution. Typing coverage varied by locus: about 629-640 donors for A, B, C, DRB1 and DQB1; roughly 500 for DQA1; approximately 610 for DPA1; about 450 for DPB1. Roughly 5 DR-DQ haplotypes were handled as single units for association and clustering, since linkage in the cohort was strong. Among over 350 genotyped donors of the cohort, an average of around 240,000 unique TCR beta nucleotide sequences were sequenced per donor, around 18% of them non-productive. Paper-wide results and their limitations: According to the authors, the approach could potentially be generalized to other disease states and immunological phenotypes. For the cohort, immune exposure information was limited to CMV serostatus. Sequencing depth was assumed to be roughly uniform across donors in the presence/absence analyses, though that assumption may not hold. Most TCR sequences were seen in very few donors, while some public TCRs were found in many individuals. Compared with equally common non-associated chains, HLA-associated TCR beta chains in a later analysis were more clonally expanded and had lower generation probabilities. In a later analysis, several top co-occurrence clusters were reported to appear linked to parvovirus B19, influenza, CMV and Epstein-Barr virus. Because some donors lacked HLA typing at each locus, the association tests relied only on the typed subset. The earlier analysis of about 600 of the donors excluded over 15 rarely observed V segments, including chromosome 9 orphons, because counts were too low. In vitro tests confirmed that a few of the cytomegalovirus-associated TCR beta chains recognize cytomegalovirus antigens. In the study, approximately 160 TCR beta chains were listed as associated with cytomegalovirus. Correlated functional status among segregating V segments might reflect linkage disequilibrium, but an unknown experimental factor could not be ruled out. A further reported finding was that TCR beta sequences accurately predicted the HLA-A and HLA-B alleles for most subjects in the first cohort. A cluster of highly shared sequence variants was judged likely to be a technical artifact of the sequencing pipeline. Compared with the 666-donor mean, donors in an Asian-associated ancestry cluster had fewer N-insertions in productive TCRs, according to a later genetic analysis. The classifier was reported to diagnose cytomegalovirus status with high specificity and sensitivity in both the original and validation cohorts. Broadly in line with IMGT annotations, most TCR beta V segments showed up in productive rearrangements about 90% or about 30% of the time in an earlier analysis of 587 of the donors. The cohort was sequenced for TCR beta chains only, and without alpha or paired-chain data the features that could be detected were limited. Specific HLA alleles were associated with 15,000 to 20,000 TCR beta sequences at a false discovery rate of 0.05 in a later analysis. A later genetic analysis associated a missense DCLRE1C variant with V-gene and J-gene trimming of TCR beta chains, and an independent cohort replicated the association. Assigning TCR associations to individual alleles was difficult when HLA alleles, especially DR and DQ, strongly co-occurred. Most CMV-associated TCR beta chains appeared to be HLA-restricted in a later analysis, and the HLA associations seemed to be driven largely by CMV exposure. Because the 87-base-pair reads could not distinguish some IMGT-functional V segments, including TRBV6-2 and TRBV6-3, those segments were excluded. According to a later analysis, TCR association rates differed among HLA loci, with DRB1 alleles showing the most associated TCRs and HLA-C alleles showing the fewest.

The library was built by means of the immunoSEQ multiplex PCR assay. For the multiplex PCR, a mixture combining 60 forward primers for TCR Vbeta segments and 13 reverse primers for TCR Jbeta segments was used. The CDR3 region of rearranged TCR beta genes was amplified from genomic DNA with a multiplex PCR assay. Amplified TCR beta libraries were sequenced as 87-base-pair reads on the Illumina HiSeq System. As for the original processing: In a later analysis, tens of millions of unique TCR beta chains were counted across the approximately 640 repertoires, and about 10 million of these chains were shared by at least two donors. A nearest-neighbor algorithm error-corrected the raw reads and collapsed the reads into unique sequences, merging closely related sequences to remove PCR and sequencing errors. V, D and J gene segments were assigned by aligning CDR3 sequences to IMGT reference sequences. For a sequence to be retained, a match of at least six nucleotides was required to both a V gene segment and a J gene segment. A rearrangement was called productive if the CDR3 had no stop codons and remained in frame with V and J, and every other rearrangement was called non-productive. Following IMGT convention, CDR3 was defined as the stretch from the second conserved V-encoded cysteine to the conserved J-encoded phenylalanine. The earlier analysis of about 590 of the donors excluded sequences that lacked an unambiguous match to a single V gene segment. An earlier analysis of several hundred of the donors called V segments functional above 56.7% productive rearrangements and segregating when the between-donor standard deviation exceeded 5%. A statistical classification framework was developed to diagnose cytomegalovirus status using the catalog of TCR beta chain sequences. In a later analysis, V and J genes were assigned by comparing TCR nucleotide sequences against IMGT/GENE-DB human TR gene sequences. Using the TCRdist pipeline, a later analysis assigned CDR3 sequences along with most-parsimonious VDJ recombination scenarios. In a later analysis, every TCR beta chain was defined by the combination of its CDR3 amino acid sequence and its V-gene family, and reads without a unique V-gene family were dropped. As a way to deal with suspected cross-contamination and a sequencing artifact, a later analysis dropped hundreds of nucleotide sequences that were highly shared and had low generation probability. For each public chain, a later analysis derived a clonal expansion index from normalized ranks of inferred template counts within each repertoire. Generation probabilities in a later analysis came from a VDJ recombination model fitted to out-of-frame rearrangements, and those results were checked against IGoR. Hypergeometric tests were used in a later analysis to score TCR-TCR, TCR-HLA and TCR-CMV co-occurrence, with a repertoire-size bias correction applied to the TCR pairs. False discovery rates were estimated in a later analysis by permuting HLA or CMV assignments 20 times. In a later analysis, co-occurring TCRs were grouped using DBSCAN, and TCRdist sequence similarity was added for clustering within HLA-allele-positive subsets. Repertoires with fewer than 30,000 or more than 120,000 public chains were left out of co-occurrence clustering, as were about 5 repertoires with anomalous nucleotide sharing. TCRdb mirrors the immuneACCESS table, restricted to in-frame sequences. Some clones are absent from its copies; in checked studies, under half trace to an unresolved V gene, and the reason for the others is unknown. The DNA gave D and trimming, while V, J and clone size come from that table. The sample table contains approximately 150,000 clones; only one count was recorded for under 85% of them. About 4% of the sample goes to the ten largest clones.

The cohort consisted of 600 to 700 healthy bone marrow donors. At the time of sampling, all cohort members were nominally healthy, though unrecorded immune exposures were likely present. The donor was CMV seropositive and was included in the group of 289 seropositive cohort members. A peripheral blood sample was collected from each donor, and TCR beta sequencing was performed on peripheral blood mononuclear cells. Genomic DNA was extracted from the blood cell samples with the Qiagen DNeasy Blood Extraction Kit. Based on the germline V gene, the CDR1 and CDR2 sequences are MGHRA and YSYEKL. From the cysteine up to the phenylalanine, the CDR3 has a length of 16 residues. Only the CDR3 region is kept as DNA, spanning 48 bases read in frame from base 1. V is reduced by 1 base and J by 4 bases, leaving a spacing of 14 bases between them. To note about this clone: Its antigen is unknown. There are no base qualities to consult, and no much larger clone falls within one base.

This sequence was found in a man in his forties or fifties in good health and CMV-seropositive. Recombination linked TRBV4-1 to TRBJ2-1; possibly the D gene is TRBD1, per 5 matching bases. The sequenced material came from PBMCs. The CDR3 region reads CASSQGVGLKYNEQFF. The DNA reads TGCGCCAGCAGCCAAGGGGTGGGGCTCAAATACAATGAGCAGTTCTTC.